This T cell receptor beta chain was sequenced in a study of T cell responses to AZD1222 COVID-19 vaccine. Profiling relied on immunoSEQ multiplex PCR, and the TCRdb table lists in-frame clones only, not all of them. The repertoire holds around 89,000 clones, 89% seen once, with approximately 5% in the top ten. The sequences come from peripheral blood, collected 28 days after the second AZD1222 dose. The sequence was obtained from an adult who received the AZD1222 COVID-19 vaccine.

For the CDR3, the DNA is TGCAGTGCCCCCGGACAAGTCGAGCAGTACTTC. This sequence encodes CSAPGQVEQYF. The chain employs TRBV20-1 and TRBJ2-7; the D gene is possibly TRBD1 (5 bases). Germline V gives CDR1 DFQATT, CDR2 SNEGSKA (reference sequence). With 6 bases removed from V and 6 bases from J, the gap between germline ends came to 12 bases. The CDR3 is made up of 11 amino acids.